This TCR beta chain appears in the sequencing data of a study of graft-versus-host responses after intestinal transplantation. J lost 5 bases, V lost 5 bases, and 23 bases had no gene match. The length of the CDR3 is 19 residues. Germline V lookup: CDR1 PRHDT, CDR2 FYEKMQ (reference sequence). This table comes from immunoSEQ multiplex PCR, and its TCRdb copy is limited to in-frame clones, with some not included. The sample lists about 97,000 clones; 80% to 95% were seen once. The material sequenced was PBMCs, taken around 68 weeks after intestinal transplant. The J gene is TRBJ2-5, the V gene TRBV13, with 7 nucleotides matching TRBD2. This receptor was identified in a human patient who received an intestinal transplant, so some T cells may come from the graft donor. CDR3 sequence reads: CASSPRDGAAGQRVETQYF. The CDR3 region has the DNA TGTGCCAGCAGCCCCAGAGATGGCGCAGCGGGGCAAAGGGTGGAGACCCAGTACTTC.